This is a list of T cell receptor beta chains from one sample in a study of cytomegalovirus exposure and HLA in healthy donors. TCRdb keeps only in-frame clones here, not all; method: immunoSEQ multiplex PCR. The sample holds just over 80,000 clones. What was sequenced was PBMCs. The receptors originated from a woman aged 25 to 45 in good health and CMV-seronegative. The CDR3 runs from the conserved cysteine through the conserved F or W. A D gene is named only where the DNA matches it firmly.

TRBJ2-3 TRBD2 TRBV19 TGTGCCAGTAGTATAGTAGGACTAGAGACGCAGTATTTT CASSIVGLETQYF
TRBJ1-4 TRBD1 TRBV19 TGTGCCAGTAGTATCCGACAGGGGGTAAATGAAAAACTGTTTTTT CASSIRQGVNEKLFF
TRBJ2-5 TRBD2 TRBV19 TGTGCCAGTAGTATACCTTTGTCCGGGACTAGCGGCCGCCAAGAGACCCAGTACTTC CASSIPLSGTSGRQETQYF
TRBJ2-7 NA TRBV10-2 TGCGCCAGCAGTGAGTCGGGGGGTACCTTGGCCTACGAGCAGTACTTC CASSESGGTLAYEQYF
TRBJ2-1 NA TRBV4-1 TGCGCCAGCAGCCGTTGGGGCGACGGCAATGAGCAGTTCTTC CASSRWGDGNEQFF
TRBJ1-1 NA TRBV5-6 TGTGCCAGCAGCTTGGCGTGGGCAGATGAAGCTTTCTTT CASSLAWADEAFF
TRBJ1-5 TRBD1 TRBV19 TGTGCCAGTAGTGAAGGACAGGGGGGCCATCAGCCCCAGCATTTT CASSEGQGGHQPQHF
TRBJ1-5 NA TRBV19 TGTGCCAGTAGTATCTTGGACAGACGGAGCAATCAGCCCCAGCATTTT CASSILDRRSNQPQHF
TRBJ1-1 NA TRBV7-8 TGTGCCAGCAGCCATCCACAGGGGAACACTGAAGCTTTCTTT CASSHPQGNTEAFF
TRBJ1-1 NA TRBV27 TGTGCCAGCAGTCCCGACGGACAGAAAGCTTTCTTT CASSPDGQKAFF
TRBJ2-1 NA TRBV5-6 TGTGCCAGCAGCCCGGGCCGAGGGGAGCAGTTCTTC CASSPGRGEQFF
TRBJ2-3 TRBD2 TRBV5-4 TGTGCCAGCAGCATACTTAGCGGGGGGGCCAAGGATACGCAGTATTTT CASSILSGGAKDTQYF
TRBJ1-1 NA TRBV6-5 TGTGCCAGCAGTTACTCGGGGGGTATCACTGAAGCTTTCTTT CASSYSGGITEAFF
TRBJ2-7 TRBD2 TRBV30 TGTGCCTGGAGTGTCTTAGCGGGAGGCACCTACGAGCAGTACTTC CAWSVLAGGTYEQYF
TRBJ2-2 TRBD2 TRBV13 TGTGCCAGCAGACCTGGGACTAGCGGATACACCGGGGAGCTGTTTTTT CASRPGTSGYTGELFF
TRBJ1-1 TRBD1 TRBV7-9 TGTGCCAGCAGCTTAGCGGTCACAACAGGGGGCCCAGGAGCTTTCTTT CASSLAVTTGGPGAFF
TRBJ1-6 NA TRBV2 TGTGCCAGCAGTGACAGAACAGCCGCGGGATCACCCCTCCACTTT CASSDRTAAGSPLHF
TRBJ1-1 NA TRBV5-6 TGTGCCAGCAGGAGACGGACAATTGAGGCCACTGAAGCTTTCTTT CASRRRTIEATEAFF
TRBJ2-7 TRBD2 TRBV7-8 TGTGCCAGCAGCCCTCGACTAGCGGGGGGCTACGAGCAGTACTTC CASSPRLAGGYEQYF
TRBJ2-1 TRBD1 TRBV5-6 TGTGCCAGCAGCTTTGGGGACAGGGTCGATGAGCAGTTCTTC CASSFGDRVDEQFF
TRBJ2-7 NA TRBV4-1 TGCGCCAGCAGCCAAGATCTAAACAGCTACGAGCAGTACTTC CASSQDLNSYEQYF
TRBJ1-3 NA TRBV2 TGTGCCAGCAGTGAAGGGGGGGGGAGAACGGGAGGAAACACCATATATTTT CASSEGGGRTGGNTIYF
TRBJ1-2 NA TRBV5-1 TGCGCCAGCAGCTTGGAGCTCGATGGCTACACCTTC CASSLELDGYTF
TRBJ2-2 TRBD2 TRBV5-1 TGCGCCAGCAGCTCGGGACTAGCGGAGGGGGACACCGGGGAGCTGTTTTTT CASSSGLAEGDTGELFF
TRBJ2-1 TRBD2 TRBV14 TGTGCCAGCAGCCTGATAGCGGGAAGGAATGAGCAGTTCTTC CASSLIAGRNEQFF
TRBJ2-7 NA TRBV6-1 TGTGCCAGCGGGCAGCTAAAAGGGGCTGAGCAGTACTTC CASGQLKGAEQYF
TRBJ2-1 NA TRBV15 TGTGCCACCAGCAGAGATGGGTGGGAGGTGAGCTCCTACAATGAGCAGTTCTTC CATSRDGWEVSSYNEQFF
TRBJ2-3 TRBD2 TRBV30 TGTGCCGGGAGTCGACTAGCGGGGGGCACAGATACGCAGTATTTT CAGSRLAGGTDTQYF
TRBJ2-2 NA TRBV4-2 TGTGCCAGCAGCCCAGAGTCTTGGAACACCGGGGAGCTGTTTTTT CASSPESWNTGELFF
TRBJ2-7 TRBD2 TRBV30 TGTGCCTGGAGTCAAGGGAGGGGATTCTCCTACGAGCAGTACTTC CAWSQGRGFSYEQYF
TRBJ2-7 NA TRBV10-3 TGTGCCATCAGCCGCGATTCCTACGAGCAGTACTTC CAISRDSYEQYF
TRBJ1-5 TRBD1 TRBV28 TGTGCCAGCAGCCCGACCGGGACAGAGGGCCGGCAGCCCCAGCATTTT CASSPTGTEGRQPQHF
TRBJ2-7 TRBD1 TRBV27 TGTGCCAGCAGTCATACCGGGACAGGGGGGAATGAGCAGTACTTC CASSHTGTGGNEQYF
TRBJ2-1 NA TRBV5-1 TGCGCCAGCAGCGCCCTAGAGCGGCTCTCCACCCATGAGCAGTTCTTC CASSALERLSTHEQFF
TRBJ1-2 NA TRBV2 TGTGCCAGCAGTGAAGTCAGGGGTTTCTATGGCTACACCTTC CASSEVRGFYGYTF
TRBJ2-7 NA TRBV6-1 TGTGCCAGCAGGGCCGGGACAACAACTTCCTACGAGCAGTACTTC CASRAGTTTSYEQYF
TRBJ2-1 NA TRBV30 TGTACCTGGAGTGTACTAAGCCTCCCTGAGCAGTTCTTC CTWSVLSLPEQFF
TRBJ1-5 NA TRBV6-1 TGTGCCAGCAGTGCAGGCGGGGATCAGCCCCAGCATTTT CASSAGGDQPQHF
TRBJ2-2 TRBD2 TRBV5-1 TGCGCCAGCAGGACGGACGGGAGGGGCGGGGAGCTGTTTTTT CASRTDGRGGELFF
TRBJ2-2 NA TRBV6-1 TGTGCCAGCATCGCCGGTCCCGAGACCGGGGAGCTGTTTTTT CASIAGPETGELFF
TRBJ2-5 TRBD2 TRBV7-9 TGTGCCAGCAGCTTAGCTAGCGGGGGATTCCAAGAGACCCAGTACTTC CASSLASGGFQETQYF
TRBJ2-4 NA TRBV30 TGTGCCTGGGAACAGGGAAACATTCAGTACTTC CAWEQGNIQYF
TRBJ1-6 NA TRBV7-2 TGTGCCAGCAGCTTACAATCCAATTCACCCCTCCACTTT CASSLQSNSPLHF
TRBJ2-6 TRBD1 TRBV27 TGTGCCAGCAGTGCCCGGGACAGGGGGAAGGGGGCCAACGTCCTGACTTTC CASSARDRGKGANVLTF
TRBJ2-1 TRBD2 TRBV6-5 TGTGCCAGCAGTTTGGTAGCGGGAGAACCCTACAATGAGCAGTTCTTC CASSLVAGEPYNEQFF